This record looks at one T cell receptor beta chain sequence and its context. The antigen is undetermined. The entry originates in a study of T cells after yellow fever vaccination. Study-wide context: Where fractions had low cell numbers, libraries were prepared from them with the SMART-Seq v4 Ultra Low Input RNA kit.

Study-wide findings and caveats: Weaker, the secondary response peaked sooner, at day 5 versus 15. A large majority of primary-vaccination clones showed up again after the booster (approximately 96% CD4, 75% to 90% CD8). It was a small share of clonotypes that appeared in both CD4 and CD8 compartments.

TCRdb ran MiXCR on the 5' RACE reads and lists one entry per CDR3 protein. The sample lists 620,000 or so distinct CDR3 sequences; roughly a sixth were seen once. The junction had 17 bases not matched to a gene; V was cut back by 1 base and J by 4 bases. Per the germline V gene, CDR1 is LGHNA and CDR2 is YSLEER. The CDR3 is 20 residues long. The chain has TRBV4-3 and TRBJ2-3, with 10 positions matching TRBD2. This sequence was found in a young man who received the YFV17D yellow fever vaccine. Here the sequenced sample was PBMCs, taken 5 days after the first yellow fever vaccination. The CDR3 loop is CASSQVYGGSGGLSADTQYF. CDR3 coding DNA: TGCGCCAGCAGCCAAGTTTATGGTGGTAGCGGGGGGCTCAGCGCAGATACGCAGTATTTT.